The next 2 T cell receptor beta chains were all read from a single sample in a study of cytomegalovirus exposure and HLA in healthy donors (dated by TCRdb to about 2017). Library creation used the immunoSEQ multiplex PCR assay. TCRdb limited this immuneACCESS table to in-frame rearrangements with V and J called. A share of clones is missing; checked studies link under half to unresolved V genes, and the rest is unexplained. Here the sample has roughly 250,000 clones; around 86% occur a single time. The ten largest clones capture less than 1.5% of the sample. The sample comprised PBMCs. Every receptor here comes from a woman aged 30 to 39 in good health and CMV-seropositive.

V usage is TRBV11-2 and J usage is TRBJ2-3; D is perhaps TRBD1 (5 bases). Trimming left V 0 bases short and J 0 bases short, with 13 bases between. The CDR3 runs to 17 residues. The germline gives CDR1 SGHAT, CDR2 FQNNGV. DNA of the CDR3: TGTGCCAGCAGCTTAGATGGGGCCCACAGCAGCACAGATACGCAGTATTTT. It yields the protein CASSLDGAHSSTDTQYF.

V and J are TRBV28 and TRBJ1-5, with 7 nucleotides matching TRBD1. Germline V lookup: CDR1 MDHEN, CDR2 SYDVKM. The junction had 12 bases not matched to a gene; V was cut back by 1 base and J by 3 bases. The CDR3 length is 18 residues. The CDR3 here is CASSLFLGRGFPNQPQHF. The CDR3 DNA sequence: TGTGCCAGCAGTTTATTTTTGGGCAGGGGGTTCCCCAATCAGCCCCAGCATTTT.